These 20 T cell receptor beta chains were sequenced from one sample in a study of cytomegalovirus exposure and HLA in healthy donors (dated by TCRdb to the late 2010s). Libraries were constructed by the immunoSEQ multiplex PCR assay. For the multiplex PCR, a mixture combining 60 forward primers for TCR Vbeta segments and 13 reverse primers for TCR Jbeta segments was used. TCRdb took this table from immuneACCESS and kept in-frame rearrangements with V and J called. Such tables lack part of the clones; where checked against another copy, unresolved V genes explain under half of the gap, and the rest is unexplained. The sample yields 90,000 to 150,000 clones; roughly 60% were counted once. The ten largest clones capture less than 12% of the sample. Sequencing was carried out using PBMCs. Source of these receptors: a man between 40 and 49 years old in good health and CMV-seropositive.

This sequence joins TRBV7-3 and TRBJ2-7; D is undetermined. Germline loops: CDR1 SGHTA, CDR2 FQGTGA. The V and J ends lost 1 base and 6 bases respectively, with 7 bases between them. CDR3 size: 12 residues. The CDR3 region has the DNA TGTGCCAGCAGCTTAAAGGCTAGCGAGCAGTACTTC. Translation: CASSLKASEQYF.

In its sample, this clone was seen once. This chain connects TRBV5-1 to TRBJ2-1; 10 bases fit TRBD2. From germline, CDR1 is SGHRS and CDR2 YFSETQ. The V gene end was trimmed by 1 base and the J gene end by 7 bases; junction bases not matched to a gene: 14. The CDR3 totals 18 residues. DNA of the CDR3: TGCGCCAGCAGCTTGATCGGGAGAAGCGGGGGGGCTTGGAATGAGCAGTTCTTC. Amino acids: CASSLIGRSGGAWNEQFF.

In its sample, this clone was seen once. The V and J genes are TRBV7-3 and TRBJ1-2; perhaps TRBD1 as D (6 bases). Deletions cut 5 bases from V and 8 bases from J, with 18 bases between. This CDR3 spans 14 amino acids. Germline CDR1 and CDR2: SGHTA and FQGTGA. The CDR3 coding sequence is TGTGCCAGCAGCCCCAACCAGGGGAGGGACGGCTACACCTTC. Protein product: CASSPNQGRDGYTF.

This chain connects TRBV7-2 to TRBJ2-7; D possibly corresponds to TRBD1 (5 bases). Trimming left V 1 base short and J 5 bases short, with 18 bases between. The CDR3 contains 16 residues. Germline V gives CDR1 SGHTA, CDR2 FQGNSA. This chain's CDR3 is CASSLVFVGPRNEQYF. The CDR3 bases are TGTGCCAGCAGCTTAGTGTTCGTGGGGCCCAGGAACGAGCAGTACTTC.

This clone was seen more than once but under ten times. This chain connects TRBV6-6 to TRBJ1-5; 7 positions match TRBD1. CDR1 and CDR2 (germline): MNHNY, SVGAGI (reference sequence). The CDR3 has 14 amino acids. V trimming: 7 bases; J trimming: 2 bases; junction bases outside the gene matches: 5. The CDR3 nucleotides are TGTGCCAGCACCCGACAGGGCGGCAATCAGCCCCAGCATTTT. Amino acid sequence: CASTRQGGNQPQHF.

This chain joins TRBV29-1 and TRBJ2-1; no clear D gene. The CDR3 sequence is 13 residues long. The germline V gene encodes CDR1 SQVTM and CDR2 ANQGSEA. The V and J ends lost 4 bases and 3 bases respectively, with 10 bases between them. CDR3 nucleotide sequence: TGCAGCGTTGTCGTCGGTATCTACAATGAGCAGTTCTTC. Residues: CSVVVGIYNEQFF.

This clone came up a few times. This chain connects TRBV7-9 to TRBJ2-2; weak D call: TRBD1 (5 bases). Between the trimmed V and J ends, which lost 9 bases and 0 bases, there was a span of 17 bases. Germline CDR1 and CDR2: SEHNR and FQNEAQ (reference sequence). This CDR3 spans 16 amino acids. The CDR3 here is CARPKGATTNTGELFF. The DNA of the CDR3 is TGTGCCAGACCCAAAGGGGCTACGACGAACACCGGGGAGCTGTTTTTT.

V usage is TRBV19 and J usage is TRBJ1-1; possible D gene TRBD1, 5 bases. Germline V gene sequence: CDR1 LNHDA, CDR2 SQIVND (reference sequence). Trimming removed 4 bases from V and 2 bases from J, with 11 bases in between. The CDR3 loop spans 14 amino acids. The CDR3 DNA sequence: TGTGCCAGTAGTACGGGGGGAATCAACACTGAAGCTTTCTTT. Its protein is CASSTGGINTEAFF.

This chain connects TRBV7-2 to TRBJ2-4, with TRBD2 identical over 13 bases. Germline CDR1 is SGHTA and CDR2 is FQGNSA. The trim removed 5 bases at V and 14 bases at J, leaving 9 bases unmatched. The CDR3 extends over 14 amino acids. The CDR3 nucleotides read TGTGCCAGCAGCCCGGGACTAGCGGGGTATAGGGAGTACTTC. This encodes CASSPGLAGYREYF. The full variable domain, in which reference TRBV7-2 and TRBJ2-4 provide the parts outside the CDR3, is GAGVSQSPSNKVTEKGKDVELRCDPISGHTALYWYRQSLGQGLEFLIYFQGNSAPDKSGLPSDRFSAERTGGSVSTLTIQRTQQEDSAVYLCASSPGLAGYREYFGAGTRLSVL.

The chain carries TRBV11-2 and TRBJ1-4, with 7 bases fitting TRBD1. Germline values: CDR1 SGHAT, CDR2 FQNNGV. The V gene end was trimmed by 4 bases and the J gene end by 3 bases; junction bases not matched to a gene: 5. The CDR3 length is 15 residues. CDR3 residues: CASSSRQGANEKLFF. The CDR3 nucleotides are TGTGCCAGCAGCTCCCGACAGGGCGCTAATGAAAAACTGTTTTTT.

V and J are TRBV30 and TRBJ1-2, with 8 bases fitting TRBD1. The CDR3 runs to 12 residues. The J segment lost 8 bases and the V segment lost 0 bases, leaving 2 bases of the junction unmatched. Germline loops: CDR1 GTSNPN, CDR2 SVGIG (reference sequence). CDR3 in amino acids: CAWSVQGVGYTF. The DNA of the CDR3 is TGTGCCTGGAGTGTACAGGGGGTGGGCTACACCTTC. The complete variable domain, with remaining parts taken from reference TRBV30 and TRBJ1-2, reads SQTIHQWPATLVQPVGSPLSLECTVEGTSNPNLYWYRQAAGRGLQLLFYSVGIGQISSEVPQNLSASRPQDRQFILSSKKLLLSDSGFYLCAWSVQGVGYTFGSGTRLTVV.

The chain couples TRBV13 to TRBJ2-7, with TRBD2 as a possible D gene (5 bases). The CDR3 consists of 14 residues. Germline CDR1 is PRHDT and CDR2 is FYEKMQ (reference sequence). Trimming took 7 bases from V and 6 from J, leaving 19 bases between them. The CDR3 sequence is CASTRSRASLEQYF. CDR3 nucleotides: TGTGCCAGCACCCGGTCTCGGGCTAGCCTCGAGCAGTACTTC.

This chain connects TRBV29-1 to TRBJ2-5; D uncertain. The CDR3 has 12 residues. V was clipped by 1 base and J by 7 bases, with 10 bases between them. Germline V gives CDR1 SQVTM, CDR2 ANQGSEA. In DNA form, the CDR3 reads TGCAGCGTTGAAGGGCGACTTGGGACCCAGTACTTC. Its protein product is CSVEGRLGTQYF.

V is TRBV6-5 and J is TRBJ1-1, with D perhaps TRBD1 (5 bases). Germline CDR1 and CDR2: MNHEY and SVGAGI. The CDR3 has 14 amino acids. Between the trimmed V and J ends, which lost 7 bases and 1 base, there was a span of 13 bases. The CDR3 here is CASTEDRRNTEAFF. Here the CDR3 DNA reads TGTGCCAGCACCGAAGACAGAAGGAACACTGAAGCTTTCTTT.

The genes are TRBV5-8 and TRBJ1-4; TRBD1 is a possible D gene (6 bases). Trimming removed 3 bases from V and 10 bases from J, with 19 bases in between. The CDR3 totals 15 residues. Germline V gene sequence: CDR1 SGHTS, CDR2 YDEGEE. The CDR3 here is CASSSRGGLSLKLFF. The CDR3 DNA follows: TGTGCCAGCAGCTCGAGGGGGGGGCTCAGCCTAAAACTGTTTTTT. The whole variable domain, filled in from reference TRBV5-8 and TRBJ1-4, reads EAGVTQSPTHLIKTRGQQATLRCSPISGHTSVYWYQQALGLGLQFLLWYDEGEERNRGNFPPRFSGRQFPNYSSELNVNALELEDSALYLCASSSRGGLSLKLFFGSGTQLSVL.

The chain recombines TRBV11-2 with TRBJ2-1; D is unresolved. V gave up 3 bases and J gave up 12 bases, with 9 bases separating them. The CDR3 contains 11 residues. Germline V gene sequence: CDR1 SGHAT, CDR2 FQNNGV. CDR3 sequence reads: CASSFTTGQFF. In DNA form, the CDR3 reads TGTGCCAGCAGCTTCACCACGGGGCAGTTCTTC.

The rearrangement uses TRBV5-1 and TRBJ1-2; D unresolved. The V end lost 3 bases, the J end lost 4 bases, and 10 bases lay between the germline ends. From germline, CDR1 is SGHRS and CDR2 YFSETQ. This CDR3 is built from 13 residues. CDR3 sequence: CASSSRGSYGYTF. CDR3 nucleotides: TGCGCCAGCAGCTCCCGAGGGAGCTATGGCTACACCTTC.

This chain joins TRBV7-3 and TRBJ2-1; 9 bases match TRBD2. The germline V gene encodes CDR1 SGHTA and CDR2 FQGTGA. The CDR3 is 15 amino acids. V shed 0 bases and J 7 bases; nucleotides not matched to a gene: 4. This CDR3 is CASSLTTSGSNEQFF. In DNA, the CDR3 is TGTGCCAGCAGCTTAACTACTAGCGGGTCTAATGAGCAGTTCTTC.

This sequence joins TRBV7-2 and TRBJ2-7, with 8 bases fitting TRBD2. This CDR3 is built from 14 residues. Germline V gene data show CDR1 as SGHTA and CDR2 as FQGNSA. The J segment lost 7 bases and the V segment lost 4 bases, leaving 9 bases of the junction unmatched. The CDR3 sequence: CASSSREGWVEQYF. In DNA form, the CDR3 reads TGTGCCAGCAGCTCCCGGGAGGGGTGGGTAGAGCAGTACTTC.

The rearrangement uses TRBV6-5 and TRBJ2-6, with unresolved D. The CDR3 has 13 residues. Germline CDR1 reads MNHEY; CDR2 reads SVGAGI. With 7 bases removed from V and 0 bases from J, the gap between germline ends came to 4 bases. CDR3 residues: CASKLSGANVLTF. CDR3 coding DNA: TGTGCCAGCAAGCTCTCTGGGGCCAACGTCCTGACTTTC.